This T cell receptor beta chain was captured by sequencing in a study of T-cell reconstitution after alpha-beta-depleted transplantation in children. The CDR3 covers 15 residues. With 1 base removed from V and 2 bases from J, the gap between germline ends came to 11 bases. This clonotype showed up just a few times. Preparation of the TCRbeta library was carried out with unique molecular identifiers. A single record per CDR3 protein comes from TCRdb applying MiXCR to the PCR reads. This sample has some 300,000 distinct CDR3 sequences, with about 9.3% found just once. V gene TRBV12-3 or TRBV12-4 combines with J gene TRBJ1-2, with D perhaps matching TRBD1 (5 bases). The sequenced sample was PBMCs from the stem cell graft donor, obtained from the stem cell graft. This receptor was identified in a human donor who donated a stem cell graft to a child with acute lymphoblastic leukemia. Here the CDR3 reads CASSLDRQGNYGYTF. The CDR3 nucleotides are TGTGCCAGCAGTTTAGATCGGCAGGGAAACTATGGCTACACCTTC.